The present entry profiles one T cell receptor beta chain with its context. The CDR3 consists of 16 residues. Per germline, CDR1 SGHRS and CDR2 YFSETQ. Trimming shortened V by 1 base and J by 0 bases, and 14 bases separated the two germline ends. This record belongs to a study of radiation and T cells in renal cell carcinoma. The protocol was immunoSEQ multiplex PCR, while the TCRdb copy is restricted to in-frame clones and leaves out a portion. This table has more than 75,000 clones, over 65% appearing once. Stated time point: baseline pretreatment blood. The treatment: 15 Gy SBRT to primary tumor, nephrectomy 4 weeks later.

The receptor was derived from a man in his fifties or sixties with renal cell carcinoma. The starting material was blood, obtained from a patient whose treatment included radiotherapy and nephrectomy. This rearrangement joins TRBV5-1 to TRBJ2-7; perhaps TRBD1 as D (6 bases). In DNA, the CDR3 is TGCGCCAGCAGCTTGTCGCCGGGACAAATCTCCTACGAGCAGTACTTC. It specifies CASSLSPGQISYEQYF.